This T cell receptor beta chain was documented in a study of T cell changes during pregnancy in multiple sclerosis. This clone was seen only a few times. Data came from immunoSEQ multiplex PCR; TCRdb stores just in-frame clones and leaves some out. The sample yields about 84,000 clones, about 93% seen once. This sequence was found in a female donor in good health, enrolled as a control in a pregnancy study. This specimen was peripheral blood, taken in the second trimester of pregnancy.

CDR3 nucleotide sequence: TGTGCCACCGTACCGGACAGGGCAGGCTACACCTTC. Translated, it gives CATVPDRAGYTF. V is TRBV2 and J is TRBJ1-2; 8 bases are shared with TRBD1. With V trimmed by 10 bases and J by 8 bases, 9 bases remained unmatched. This CDR3 has 12 amino acids. Per germline, CDR1 SNHLY and CDR2 FYNNEI.